The rows below give T cell receptor beta chains drawn from one sample of a study of T cell therapy after organ transplantation. Their antigens remain unidentified. Clones were read by immunoSEQ multiplex PCR, and TCRdb kept only the in-frame ones, dropping some. In the table there are approximately 52,000 clones, around 93% of which are singletons. The sequencing used CD8+ T cells from blood, collected before autologous CMV-specific T cell therapy. These receptors all come from a human patient who had received a solid organ transplant and had CMV disease. Both conserved end residues are part of each CDR3. A D gene is named only where the DNA matches it firmly. Part of the rows lack a size; the others show once, few, many or a class for expanded clones.

v_call: TRBV5-8
clone_size: .
j_call: TRBJ1-2
d_call: .
cdr3_nt: TGTGCCAGCAGCTTAAGTGCCCGCTTGGGCTACACCTTC
cdr3_aa: CASSLSARLGYTF

v_call: TRBV30
clone_size: .
j_call: TRBJ2-7
d_call: TRBD2
cdr3_nt: TGTGCCTGGGGAGCGGGACTACTCTCCTACGAGCAGTACTTC
cdr3_aa: CAWGAGLLSYEQYF

v_call: TRBV10-1
clone_size: .
j_call: TRBJ2-5
d_call: TRBD2
cdr3_nt: TGCGCCATCGGAAAGCGGGGGGAAGAGACCCAGTACTTC
cdr3_aa: CAIGKRGEETQYF

v_call: TRBV27
clone_size: once
j_call: TRBJ1-1
d_call: .
cdr3_nt: TGTGCCAGCAGTCCCCAAGGTCTTCGTTCTGAAGCTTTCTTT
cdr3_aa: CASSPQGLRSEAFF

v_call: TRBV4-1
clone_size: .
j_call: TRBJ2-2
d_call: .
cdr3_nt: TGCGCCAGCAGCCAGGAAGACAGTTACACCGGGGAGCTGTTTTTT
cdr3_aa: CASSQEDSYTGELFF

v_call: TRBV6-6
clone_size: .
j_call: TRBJ2-3
d_call: .
cdr3_nt: TGTGCCAGCAGTTACCCCCCCGATACGCAGTATTTT
cdr3_aa: CASSYPPDTQYF

v_call: TRBV5-6
clone_size: .
j_call: TRBJ2-5
d_call: .
cdr3_nt: TGTGCCAGCAGCTGGCAAGAGACCCAGTACTTC
cdr3_aa: CASSWQETQYF

v_call: TRBV27
clone_size: .
j_call: TRBJ2-7
d_call: .
cdr3_nt: TGTGCCAGCAGTTTGGGGACTTTCTACGAGCAGTACTTC
cdr3_aa: CASSLGTFYEQYF

v_call: TRBV23-1
clone_size: .
j_call: TRBJ1-1
d_call: .
cdr3_nt: TGCGCCAGCAGTCAATCGAAGACTGAAGCTTTCTTT
cdr3_aa: CASSQSKTEAFF

v_call: TRBV4-1
clone_size: once
j_call: TRBJ2-3
d_call: .
cdr3_nt: TGCGCCAGCAGCCGACCCCCCAGTTCCAGCACAGATACGCAGTATTTT
cdr3_aa: CASSRPPSSSTDTQYF

v_call: TRBV7-9
clone_size: once
j_call: TRBJ2-7
d_call: .
cdr3_nt: TGTGCCAGCAGCTCCCTCTTGGGGGAGGCCTACGAGCAGTACTTC
cdr3_aa: CASSSLLGEAYEQYF

v_call: TRBV25-1
clone_size: .
j_call: TRBJ1-1
d_call: TRBD1
cdr3_nt: TGTGCCAGCAGTGGCCTCTTTGGGACAGTGAACACTGAAGCTTTCTTT
cdr3_aa: CASSGLFGTVNTEAFF

v_call: TRBV7-8
clone_size: .
j_call: TRBJ1-2
d_call: TRBD1
cdr3_nt: TGTGCCAGCAGCGACAGACAGGGCCCTAACTATGGCTACACCTTC
cdr3_aa: CASSDRQGPNYGYTF

v_call: TRBV4-1
clone_size: .
j_call: TRBJ2-1
d_call: .
cdr3_nt: TGCGCCAGCAGCCCTCGTGGAGGGTCCTACAATGAGCAGTTCTTC
cdr3_aa: CASSPRGGSYNEQFF

v_call: TRBV6-5
clone_size: .
j_call: TRBJ2-7
d_call: .
cdr3_nt: TGTGCCAGCAGTTACCTGGGCGAGCAGTACTTC
cdr3_aa: CASSYLGEQYF

v_call: TRBV7-9
clone_size: .
j_call: TRBJ2-3
d_call: .
cdr3_nt: TGTGCCAGCAGCTTACGGGGCGCCAGCACAGATACGCAGTATTTT
cdr3_aa: CASSLRGASTDTQYF

v_call: TRBV30
clone_size: .
j_call: TRBJ2-1
d_call: TRBD1
cdr3_nt: TGTGCCTGGAGCGACAGGGTAATTGAGCAGTTCTTC
cdr3_aa: CAWSDRVIEQFF

v_call: TRBV27
clone_size: .
j_call: TRBJ2-3
d_call: .
cdr3_nt: TGTGCCAGCATGGTGCGAGGGTACACAGATACGCAGTATTTT
cdr3_aa: CASMVRGYTDTQYF

v_call: TRBV18
clone_size: .
j_call: TRBJ2-3
d_call: .
cdr3_nt: TGTGCCAGCTCACCACTTGAAACAGGGCACACAGATACGCAGTATTTT
cdr3_aa: CASSPLETGHTDTQYF

v_call: TRBV4-3
clone_size: .
j_call: TRBJ1-2
d_call: TRBD1
cdr3_nt: TGCGCCAGCAGCCAAGATCAATACGGACAGGGGGCTAACTATGGCTACACCTTC
cdr3_aa: CASSQDQYGQGANYGYTF